Shown below are 22 T cell receptor beta chains from a single sample sequenced in a study of beta chain features in type 1 diabetes. General study results and limits: Across all four CD4+ subsets, people with type 1 diabetes showed modestly shorter TCRB CDR3s.

As every portion of the isolated RNA was reverse transcribed, the sequencing read expressed TCRB transcripts. The repertoire was sequenced with immunoSEQ multiplex PCR; TCRdb's copy has only in-frame clones and lacks some. The data hold about 400,000 clones, with around 12% observed a single time. The antigens of these receptors remain unknown. Sequenced input: naive CD4+ T cells from blood. The source is a woman younger than 35 with type 1 diabetes.

J is TRBJ2-7 and V is TRBV25-1; D might be TRBD2 (5 bases). This CDR3 comprises 12 residues. V shed 4 bases and J shed 5 bases, with 9 bases lying between them. Germline loops: CDR1 MGHDK, CDR2 SYGVNS. The CDR3 region is CASSAPRDEQYF. For the CDR3, the DNA is TGTGCCAGCAGTGCCCCGCGGGACGAGCAGTACTTC.

This clone was seen only a few times. V and J are TRBV7-3 and TRBJ2-3; 8 bases line up with TRBD1. Germline-derived CDR1 and CDR2 are SGHTA and FQGTGA. This CDR3 has 14 amino acids. Trimming at V came to 5 bases and at J to 14 bases, leaving 15 bases not matched to a gene. This chain's CDR3 is CASSTADRASTPYF. The CDR3 DNA follows: TGTGCCAGCAGCACCGCGGACAGGGCGTCCACCCCGTATTTT.

This clone was found a few times. The chain has TRBV29-1 and TRBJ1-4; tentatively, D is TRBD1 (5 bases). The CDR3 runs to 13 residues. The germline V gene encodes CDR1 SQVTM and CDR2 ANQGSEA. Trimming took 7 bases from V and 3 from J, leaving 12 bases between them. The CDR3: CSARRGSNEKLFF. CDR3 coding DNA: TGCAGCGCTCGAAGGGGATCTAATGAAAAACTGTTTTTT.

This clone appeared a few times. V gene TRBV9 combines with J gene TRBJ2-1, with 9 bases matching TRBD2. This CDR3 comprises 16 residues. Looked up from germline, CDR1 is SGDLS and CDR2 is YYNGEE. The V and J ends lost 7 bases and 8 bases, in that order; junction bases with no gene match: 16. The CDR3 DNA sequence: TGTGCCAGCCTCGCCGGAGGCGGGGGGGCCTTTCATGAGCAGTTCTTC. The encoded protein is CASLAGGGGAFHEQFF.

The chain combines TRBV4-3 with TRBJ2-3; D might be TRBD2 (6 bases). V was pared by 0 bases and J by 6 bases, with 7 bases between. This CDR3 contains 13 residues. CDR1 and CDR2 from the germline V gene are LGHNA and YSLEER. CDR3 loop: CASSQETRDTQYF. DNA of the CDR3: TGCGCCAGCAGCCAAGAGACTAGGGATACGCAGTATTTT.

This clone occurred a few times. CDR3 loop: CASSFDRNSYEQYF. The CDR3 DNA is TGTGCCAGCAGTTTCGACAGGAATTCCTACGAGCAGTACTTC. J is TRBJ2-7 and V is TRBV6-5, with D possibly being TRBD1 (6 bases). V lost 4 bases and J lost 1, with 11 bases in between. Germline V gene sequence: CDR1 MNHEY, CDR2 SVGAGI. This CDR3 contains 14 residues.

The chain carries TRBV18 and TRBJ2-1, with a weak D call TRBD2 (5 bases). The ends were cut back, 5 bases at V and 7 bases at J, with 15 bases in the middle. CDR3 length: 14 amino acids. Germline assignment: CDR1 KGHSH and CDR2 LQKENI. CDR3 protein: CASSAANSGNEQFF. CDR3 nucleotides: TGTGCCAGCTCAGCGGCCAACAGCGGAAATGAGCAGTTCTTC.

This chain uses TRBV5-6 with TRBJ2-7, with D uncertain. Trimming took 0 bases from V and 2 from J, leaving 6 bases between them. The CDR3 is 13 amino acids. Germline CDR1 reads SGHDT; CDR2 reads YYEEEE. CDR3 nucleotide sequence: TGTGCCAGCAGCTTGGCCAGTACCTACGAGCAGTACTTC. Protein product: CASSLASTYEQYF.

The chain recombines TRBV25-1 with TRBJ1-5; 10 bases line up with TRBD1. The V segment lost 4 bases and the J segment 0 bases; nucleotides outside the gene matches: 9. In germline, CDR1 is MGHDK, CDR2 SYGVNS. The CDR3 has 18 amino acids. CDR3 bases: TGTGCCAGCAGTGCCGGACAGGGGGTCGGGTATAGCAATCAGCCCCAGCATTTT. Its translation is CASSAGQGVGYSNQPQHF.

The V gene is TRBV28, the J gene TRBJ1-2; D might be TRBD1 (5 bases). From germline, CDR1 is MDHEN and CDR2 SYDVKM. The CDR3 consists of 13 residues. Trimming took off 7 bases at V and 7 bases at J, with 16 bases between the two ends. The CDR3 region is CASKLGREGGYTF. In nucleotides, the CDR3 is TGTGCCAGCAAACTCGGCAGGGAGGGTGGCTACACCTTC.

There are a few counts of this clone. The chain couples TRBV30 to TRBJ1-5; TRBD1 is a possible D gene (5 bases). The germline V and J ends were trimmed by 2 bases and 3 bases, with 8 bases remaining between them. CDR1 is GTSNPN, CDR2 SVGIG, per germline (reference sequence). There are 13 residues in the CDR3. The CDR3 sequence is CAWSRQNNQPQHF. In DNA form, the CDR3 reads TGTGCCTGGAGTCGACAGAACAATCAGCCCCAGCATTTT.

In DNA form, the CDR3 reads TGTGCCAGCTCAAATGGGGAGGCGGAGACCCAGTACTTC. Amino acids: CASSNGEAETQYF. V usage is TRBV18 and J usage is TRBJ2-5, with TRBD2 as a possible D gene (6 bases). This CDR3 is built from 13 residues. The germline V gene has CDR1 KGHSH and CDR2 LQKENI. V was trimmed by 5 bases and J by 5 bases, leaving 12 bases between them.

This CDR3 reads CASSLDALGYEQYF. Written as DNA, the CDR3 is TGTGCCAGCAGCTTAGATGCCCTCGGGTACGAGCAGTACTTC. The J gene is TRBJ2-7, the V gene TRBV7-3; D gene uncertain. The germline gives CDR1 SGHTA, CDR2 FQGTGA. This CDR3 has 14 residues. Trimming took off 2 bases at V and 4 bases at J, with 12 bases between the two ends.

The chain has TRBV6-5 and TRBJ2-6; D possibly corresponds to TRBD1 (6 bases). The V gene's germline CDR1 is MNHEY and CDR2 SVGAGI. The CDR3 is made up of 15 amino acids. V was clipped by 6 bases and J by 0 bases, with 9 bases between them. CDR3 amino acids: CASSQQGSGANVLTF. The CDR3 DNA is TGTGCCAGCAGCCAACAGGGCTCTGGGGCCAACGTCCTGACTTTC.

The CDR3 reads CATSRGTGLGAQETQYF. Here the CDR3 DNA reads TGTGCCACCAGCAGAGGGACGGGGTTGGGGGCCCAAGAGACCCAGTACTTC. The chain recombines TRBV15 with TRBJ2-5; possible D gene TRBD1, 6 bases. Germline V gives CDR1 LNHNV, CDR2 YYDKDF (reference sequence). CDR3 size: 17 residues. Trimming left V 1 base short and J 1 base short, with 16 bases between.

The rearrangement links TRBV11-1 to TRBJ2-7; TRBD2 might be the D (6 bases). The CDR3 totals 15 residues. Germline values: CDR1 SGHAT, CDR2 FQDESV (reference sequence). Trimming removed 6 bases at V and 2 bases at J, with 17 bases between. The CDR3 DNA reads TGTGCCAGCAGGGTCGGGACTGCCGAGGCCTACGAGCAGTACTTC. Translating gives CASRVGTAEAYEQYF.

V usage is TRBV28 and J usage is TRBJ2-3; TRBD2 matches at 8 bases. This CDR3 region has 16 residues. Germline V CDR1 and CDR2: MDHEN, SYDVKM. J lost 1 base, V lost 6 bases, and 9 bases had no gene match. The CDR3, as DNA: TGTGCCAGCAGGTCGGGACTAGGACTCGGCACAGATACGCAGTATTTT. It yields the protein CASRSGLGLGTDTQYF. Together with reference TRBV28 and TRBJ2-3, the CDR3 gives the full variable domain: DVKVTQSSRYLVKRTGEKVFLECVQDMDHENMFWYRQDPGLGLRLIYFSYDVKMKEKGDIPEGYSVSREKKERFSLILESASTNQTSMYLCASRSGLGLGTDTQYFGPGTRLTVL.

This clone occurred a few times. V gene TRBV4-1 combines with J gene TRBJ2-7; 7 nucleotides agree with TRBD2. CDR3 size: 15 residues. Germline V gene lookup returns CDR1 MGHRA and CDR2 YSYEKL. The V segment lost 3 bases and the J segment 2 bases; nucleotides outside the gene matches: 7. In DNA, the CDR3 is TGCGCCAGCAGCCATGTGCGGGAGCCACCCTACGAGCAGTACTTC. It encodes CASSHVREPPYEQYF.

V gene TRBV10-3 combines with J gene TRBJ2-7, with D possibly being TRBD2 (5 bases). V lost 0 bases, J lost 9 bases, and 6 bases lay in between. CDR1 is ENHRY, CDR2 SYGVKD, per germline. This CDR3 contains 11 residues. CDR3 coding DNA: TGTGCCATCAGTGAGTCGGAGGTGCAGTACTTC. Encoded protein: CAISESEVQYF.

The J gene is TRBJ2-5, the V gene TRBV10-3; D unresolved. Trimming took 3 bases from V and 7 from J, leaving 6 bases between them. Germline CDR1 and CDR2: ENHRY and SYGVKD. The CDR3 spans 11 residues. CDR3 sequence: CAISERGTQYF. The CDR3 DNA sequence: TGTGCCATCAGTGAACGAGGGACCCAGTACTTC.

The chain carries TRBV14 and TRBJ2-1, with 9 bases fitting TRBD2. The trim removed 0 bases at V and 7 bases at J, leaving 7 bases unmatched. Germline CDR1 SGHDN, CDR2 FVKESK. The CDR3 runs 16 residues. The CDR3 is CASSQDLAGGRNEQFF. In DNA, the CDR3 is TGTGCCAGCAGCCAAGATCTTGCGGGAGGGCGGAATGAGCAGTTCTTC.

The chain recombines TRBV7-2 with TRBJ2-7; D remains ambiguous. V lost 5 bases to trimming and J lost 0 bases, with 5 bases between them. The CDR3 covers 12 residues. CDR1 SGHTA and CDR2 FQGNSA come from the germline V gene. This CDR3 reads CASSPLSYEQYF. DNA for the CDR3: TGTGCCAGCAGCCCTCTCTCCTACGAGCAGTACTTC.